In its sample, the clone carrying this TCR beta chain was seen many times. The antigen remains undetermined. The junction departs from the called germline gene at one end, perhaps through a read error. CD45RO/CCR7/CD25/CD127/CD95/CD27 sorting isolated CD4+ naive, central memory, regulatory and stem cell-like memory cells. The entry originates in a study of beta chain features in type 1 diabetes. The study, taken as a whole, reports: Shorter TCRB CDR3s, moderately but significantly so, were found in Type 1 diabetes patients in all four CD4+ subsets. When cDNA is sequenced, cells with high TCR expression could be over-represented.

Expressed TCRB transcripts were sequenced, since all the RNA that had been isolated was reverse transcribed. This table comes from immunoSEQ multiplex PCR, and its TCRdb copy is limited to in-frame clones, with some not included. The sample has about 370,000 clones; roughly 9.8% are singletons. From germline, CDR1 is MNHNS and CDR2 SASEGT. This CDR3 comprises 17 residues. The V and J genes are TRBV6-1 and TRBJ2-6; 8 bases map to TRBD1. This clonotype was sampled from a young man with type 1 diabetes. Source material: central memory CD4+ T cells from blood. The CDR3 loop is CAISGETGDSGANVLTF. CDR3 coding DNA: TGTGCCATCAGTGGGGAGACAGGGGACTCTGGGGCCAACGTCCTGACTTTC.